The entry below gives a single T cell receptor beta chain sequence along with its context. These data are taken from a study of blood T cell repertoires in COVID-19. Study at large: From T cells, B-cell-depleted T cells, or PBMCs came the material, which was cDNA or gDNA.

CDR1 and CDR2 from the germline V gene are MNHEY and SVGAGI. This CDR3 has 14 amino acids. V shed 5 bases and J 2 bases; nucleotides not matched to a gene: 5. Assay used: immunoSEQ multiplex PCR; TCRdb lists only in-frame clones, some missing. The sample holds about 20,000 clones; just over 90% are singletons and the top ten take about 16%. Material: peripheral blood. This receptor was taken from a human donor in a cohort sampled during active COVID-19. The rearrangement joins TRBV6-5 to TRBJ2-5, with 7 bases matching TRBD1. The CDR3 reads CASSTGAGQETQYF. CDR3 coding DNA: TGTGCCAGCAGTACAGGGGCGGGTCAAGAGACCCAGTACTTC.